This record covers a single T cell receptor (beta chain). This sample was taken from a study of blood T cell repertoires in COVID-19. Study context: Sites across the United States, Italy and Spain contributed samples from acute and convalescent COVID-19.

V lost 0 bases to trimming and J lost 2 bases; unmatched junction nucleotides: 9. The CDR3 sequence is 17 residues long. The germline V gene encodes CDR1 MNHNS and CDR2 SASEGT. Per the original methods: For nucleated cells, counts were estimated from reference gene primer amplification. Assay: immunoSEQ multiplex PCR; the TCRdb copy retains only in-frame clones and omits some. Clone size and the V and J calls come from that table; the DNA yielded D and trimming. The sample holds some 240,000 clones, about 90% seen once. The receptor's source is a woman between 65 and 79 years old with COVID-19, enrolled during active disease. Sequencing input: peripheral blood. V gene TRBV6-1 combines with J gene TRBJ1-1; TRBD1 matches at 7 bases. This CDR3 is CASSEAGLHRGNTEAFF. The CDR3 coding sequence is TGTGCCAGCAGTGAAGCGGGACTGCACAGGGGCAACACTGAAGCTTTCTTT.